This section outlines one T cell receptor (beta chain) sequence together with its context. Its antigen is unknown. TCR beta CDR3 was amplified from genomic DNA by two-round multiplex PCR. Round-one PCR had primers specific to each TRBV and TRBJ gene. MiXCR, run by TCRdb on the multiplex PCR reads, gives a single entry per CDR3 protein. Found here are some 15,000 distinct CDR3 sequences, over 25% of them singletons; the top ten hold about 33%. Investigators drew approximately 6.1 milliliters of peripheral blood at each of two time points. This entry is derived from a study of prognosis after radiotherapy for stage I lung cancer. On the study more broadly: Stage I non-small cell lung cancer patients were enrolled between April 2018 and January 2019.

Germline V gene lookup returns CDR1 MNHNS and CDR2 SASEGT. V was trimmed by 2 bases and J by 5 bases, leaving 13 bases between them. There are 15 residues in the CDR3. Study results and limitations: A determination of whether the expanded TCR clones were tumor-specific was not made.

This chain uses TRBV6-1 with TRBJ2-1; no reliable D call. This TCR was sampled from a donor over 45 with non-small cell lung cancer. The source was PBMCs, collected before or after stereotactic body radiation therapy (not recorded which). CDR3: CASSEPYGRHNEQFF. The DNA of the CDR3 is TGTGCCAGCAGTGAACCATACGGTAGACACAATGAGCAGTTCTTC.